This T cell receptor beta chain was identified during a study of T cells after yellow fever vaccination. This clonotype was observed at least ten times. By 5'RACE template switching, TCR cDNA was produced, with a universal primer site and UMIs added in the process. One entry per CDR3 protein, called by TCRdb with MiXCR from the 5' RACE reads. The sample contains some 250,000 distinct CDR3 sequences, 3.6% of which appear only once. The sequences come from PBMCs, collected 15 days after the yellow fever booster vaccination. The origin of this receptor is a man aged 18 to 30 who received the YFV17D yellow fever vaccine.

The CDR3 region has the DNA TGTGCCAGCAGCCCCCGACTAGCGGGGGGTATCTACGAGCAGTACTTC. Amino acids: CASSPRLAGGIYEQYF. This rearrangement joins TRBV7-6 to TRBJ2-7; 13 bases are a match to TRBD2. Germline assignment: CDR1 SGHVS and CDR2 FNYEAQ. The CDR3 has 16 residues. J lost 3 bases, V lost 5 bases, and 7 bases had no gene match.